These T cell receptor beta chains were read from a single sample in a study of regulatory T cells in long-lasting Graves disease. TCRdb ran MiXCR on the multiplex PCR reads and lists one entry per CDR3 protein. This repertoire shows 250,000 to 300,000 distinct CDR3 sequences, roughly 18% found once; its top ten account for less than 15%. This sample was shared with a second study, whose subject was T cells in Graves' hyperthyroidism and ophthalmopathy.

Sequenced material: peripheral blood mononuclear cells (PBMCs), taken at new diagnosis, from a patient treated with antithyroid drugs. These receptor sequences come from a woman in her thirties with Graves disease. The CDR3 runs from the conserved cysteine through the conserved F or W. The D gene is left open where the match is weak. Not all rows give a size; the values are once, few, many and, for expanded clones, a class.

NA,few,TRBV4-1,15,TRBJ2-2,CASSQEGVNTGELFF,TGCGCCAGCAGCCAAGAGGGGGTTAACACCGGGGAGCTGTTTTTT
NA,many,TRBV29-1,12,TRBJ1-2,CSVDLGSYGYTF,TGCAGCGTTGACTTGGGGAGCTATGGCTACACCTTC
NA,many,TRBV4-1,16,TRBJ1-5,CASSQDSGGSNQPQHF,TGCGCCAGCAGCCAAGATTCGGGGGGTAGCAATCAGCCCCAGCATTTT
NA,NA,TRBV20-1,13,TRBJ1-1,CSARDPKNTEAFF,TGCAGTGCTAGAGATCCCAAGAACACTGAAGCTTTCTTT
TRBD2,many,TRBV12-3/TRBV12-4,17,TRBJ2-3,CASSFGTSGGATDTQYF,TGTGCCAGCAGTTTTGGCACTAGCGGGGGGGCTACAGATACGCAGTATTTT
TRBD2,few,TRBV19,17,TRBJ2-3,CASSIGRGMTYTDTQYF,TGTGCCAGTAGTATAGGGCGGGGGATGACCTACACAGATACGCAGTATTTT
TRBD1,many,TRBV12-3/TRBV12-4,16,TRBJ2-7,CASSSYRTGGTYEQYF,TGTGCCAGCAGTTCCTACAGGACAGGTGGGACCTACGAGCAGTACTTC
NA,many,TRBV5-1,13,TRBJ1-2,CASSLEDWGGYTF,TGCGCCAGCAGCTTGGAAGATTGGGGTGGCTACACCTTC
TRBD1,many,TRBV10-3,14,TRBJ1-1,CAISVGQGNTEAFF,TGTGCCATCAGTGTGGGACAGGGGAACACTGAAGCTTTCTTT
TRBD2,many,TRBV15,17,TRBJ2-3,CATSRWGLADSTDTQYF,TGTGCCACCAGCAGGTGGGGACTAGCGGATAGCACAGATACGCAGTATTTT
NA,many,TRBV20-1,16,TRBJ1-6,CSAQYPGQALRSPLHF,TGCAGTGCTCAATACCCCGGGCAGGCCCTTCGTTCACCCCTCCACTTT
TRBD1,many,TRBV11-2,14,TRBJ1-5,CASSRDRESQPQHF,TGTGCCAGCAGCCGTGACAGGGAAAGTCAGCCCCAGCATTTT
NA,many,TRBV20-1,12,TRBJ1-2,CSARSIGDGYTF,TGCAGTGCTAGATCGATCGGGGATGGCTACACCTTC
TRBD1,many,TRBV10-3,13,TRBJ1-1,CAINDRGDTEAFF,TGTGCCATCAACGACAGGGGGGACACTGAAGCTTTCTTT
TRBD1,many,TRBV5-4,13,TRBJ1-1,CASSFDRGSEAFF,TGTGCCAGCAGTTTTGACAGGGGTAGTGAAGCTTTCTTT
TRBD1,NA,TRBV12-3/TRBV12-4,16,TRBJ1-1,CASSSTGVRPFTEAFF,TGTGCCAGCAGTTCGACAGGGGTTCGTCCTTTCACTGAAGCTTTCTTT
NA,many,TRBV6-1,13,TRBJ1-2,CASSEDRAEIVEF,TGTGCCAGCAGTGAGGACCGTGCTGAGATAGTCGAGTTC
TRBD1,few,TRBV3-1,13,TRBJ1-2,CASSGQGASGYTF,TGTGCCAGCAGCGGTCAGGGGGCGTCAGGCTACACCTTC
NA,many,TRBV18,12,TRBJ1-2,CASSPNPYGYTF,TGTGCCAGCTCACCGAATCCCTATGGCTACACCTTC
TRBD2,many,TRBV5-1,14,TRBJ2-3,CASSLLAVTDTQYF,TGCGCCAGCAGTCTCCTAGCGGTCACAGATACGCAGTATTTT
NA,many,TRBV12-3/TRBV12-4,12,TRBJ1-2,CASAIQGYGYTF,TGTGCCAGCGCGATCCAGGGTTACGGCTACACCTTC
NA,few,TRBV5-1,14,TRBJ2-4,CASNPGKETDIQYF,TGCGCCAGCAACCCAGGGAAAGAAACGGACATTCAGTACTTC
NA,many,TRBV6-1,16,TRBJ2-6,CASSEVGFSGANVLTF,TGTGCCAGCAGTGAAGTTGGGTTCTCTGGGGCCAACGTCCTGACTTTC
NA,many,TRBV4-1,13,TRBJ2-7,CASSQAGVYEQYF,TGCGCCAGCAGCCAGGCAGGGGTATACGAGCAGTACTTC
TRBD2,many,TRBV2,14,TRBJ2-2,CASRPTSGWGELFF,TGTGCCAGCAGACCGACTAGCGGGTGGGGGGAGCTGTTTTTT
NA,many,TRBV6-1,16,TRBJ1-3,CASSEGRRGSGNTIYF,TGTGCCAGCAGTGAAGGACGAAGGGGTTCCGGAAACACCATATATTTT
NA,many,TRBV2,12,TRBJ1-2,CASRRQDDGYTF,TGTGCCAGCAGGAGACAAGACGATGGCTACACCTTC